This entry is about one TCR beta chain. The repertoire was sequenced with immunoSEQ multiplex PCR; TCRdb's copy has only in-frame clones and lacks some. Among about 80,000 clones listed, roughly 90% were seen once. The junction had 7 bases not matched to a gene; V was cut back by 4 bases and J by 4 bases. CDR1 and CDR2 (germline): SGHRS, YFSETQ. The CDR3 contains 16 residues. This entry comes from a study of technical replicates of blood from a handful of donors. The TCR sequence derives from a human donor in good health. Sequenced sample: T cells isolated from PBMCs. The V and J genes are TRBV5-1 and TRBJ2-1; the match to TRBD2 covers 11 bases. CDR3: CASSPTLAGGYNEQFF. As DNA, the CDR3 is TGCGCCAGCAGCCCAACCCTAGCGGGAGGTTACAATGAGCAGTTCTTC.